Given below is one T cell receptor beta chain in context. This entry belongs to a study of OX40 agonist ivuxolimab in advanced cancers. Germline V gene sequence: CDR1 SGHTA, CDR2 FQGNSA. This CDR3 has 15 amino acids. V gave up 3 bases and J gave up 2 bases; unmatched junction bases: 1. TCRdb's copy holds only in-frame clones and misses some; the assay was immunoSEQ multiplex PCR. Of about 59,000 clones listed, 65% to 90% are singletons. This sequence joins TRBV7-2 and TRBJ1-3; 10 bases line up with TRBD1. The sequence derives from an adult with an advanced solid tumor such as melanoma, head and neck, liver or kidney cancer. The sample in question was CD4+ or CD8+ T cells sorted from blood, obtained in a trial of the OX40 agonist ivuxolimab. DNA for the CDR3: TGTGCCAGCAGCTTGACAGGGGGCGCTGGAAACACCATATATTTT. It specifies CASSLTGGAGNTIYF.